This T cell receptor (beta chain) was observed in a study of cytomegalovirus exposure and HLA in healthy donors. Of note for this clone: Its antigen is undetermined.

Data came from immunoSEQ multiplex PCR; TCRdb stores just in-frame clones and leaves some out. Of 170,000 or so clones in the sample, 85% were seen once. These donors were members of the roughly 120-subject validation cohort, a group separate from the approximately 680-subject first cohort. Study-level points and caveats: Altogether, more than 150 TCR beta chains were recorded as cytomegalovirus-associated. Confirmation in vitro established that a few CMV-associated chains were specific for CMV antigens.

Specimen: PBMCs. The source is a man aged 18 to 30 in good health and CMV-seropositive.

CDR3 amino acids: CASSPQRASTDTQYF. CDR3 nucleotides: TGTGCCAGCAGCCCCCAGCGGGCTAGCACAGATACGCAGTATTTT. V gene TRBV7-3 combines with J gene TRBJ2-3, with a tentative D call TRBD2 (6 bases). CDR1 is SGHTA and CDR2 is FQGTGA in the germline V gene. This CDR3 contains 15 residues. V shed 5 bases and J shed 0 bases, with 12 bases lying between them.